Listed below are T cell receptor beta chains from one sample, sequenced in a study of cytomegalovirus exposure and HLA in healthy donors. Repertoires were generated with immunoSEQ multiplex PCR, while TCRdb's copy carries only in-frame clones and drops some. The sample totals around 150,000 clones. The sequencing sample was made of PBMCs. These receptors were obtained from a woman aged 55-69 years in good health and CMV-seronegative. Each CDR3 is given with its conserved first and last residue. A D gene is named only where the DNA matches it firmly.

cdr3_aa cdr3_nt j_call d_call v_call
CASSPPDRGGDTQYF TGTGCCAGCTCACCCCCGGACAGGGGAGGGGATACGCAGTATTTT TRBJ2-3 TRBD1 TRBV18
CASSLDSSRDEQYF TGTGCCAGCAGCTTAGATTCGTCCAGGGACGAGCAGTACTTC TRBJ2-7 - TRBV11-3
CASSQAGTGNYGYTF TGCGCCAGCAGCCAGGCCGGGACAGGCAACTATGGCTACACCTTC TRBJ1-2 TRBD1 TRBV4-3
CASSSTGTNTEAFF TGTGCCAGCAGCTCGACAGGGACCAACACTGAAGCTTTCTTT TRBJ1-1 TRBD1 TRBV7-3
CASSVGQDVPYNEQFF TGTGCCAGCAGTGTCGGACAGGACGTGCCGTACAATGAGCAGTTCTTC TRBJ2-1 TRBD1 TRBV27
CATSRDRGNTEAFF TGTGCCACCAGCAGAGATCGGGGGAACACTGAAGCTTTCTTT TRBJ1-1 - TRBV15
CASSARTGREQYF TGTGCCAGCAGCGCCCGGACAGGGCGCGAGCAGTACTTC TRBJ2-7 TRBD1 TRBV7-9
CASSLSEAGVTDTQYF TGCGCCAGCAGCTTGAGCGAAGCGGGGGTGACAGATACGCAGTATTTT TRBJ2-3 TRBD2 TRBV5-1
CASSQKQGAPGNTIYF TGTGCCAGCTCACAGAAACAGGGGGCGCCGGGAAACACCATATATTTT TRBJ1-3 TRBD1 TRBV18
CARSPGTAFTDDLSYNSPLHF TGTGCCAGAAGCCCCGGGACAGCTTTTACCGACGACCTCTCCTATAATTCCCCCCTCCACTTT TRBJ1-6 TRBD1 TRBV5-3
CASNTGDSYQPQHF TGTGCCAGTAATACAGGGGACAGCTATCAGCCCCAGCATTTT TRBJ1-5 TRBD1 TRBV19
CATRQGVAGELFF TGTGCCACCCGACAGGGGGTGGCCGGGGAGCTGTTTTTT TRBJ2-2 TRBD1 TRBV7-3
CASSLAVRAQSNEQFF TGCGCCAGCAGCTTGGCTGTTCGCGCGCAATCGAATGAGCAGTTCTTC TRBJ2-1 - TRBV5-1
CAIRPDRDTEAFF TGTGCCATCAGACCGGACAGGGATACTGAAGCTTTCTTT TRBJ1-1 TRBD1 TRBV10-3
CASSYRSIQVYGYTF TGTGCCAGCAGCTACAGGAGTATACAGGTTTATGGCTACACCTTC TRBJ1-2 - TRBV5-8
CASTPSPVNTEAFF TGTGCCAGCACCCCGTCCCCGGTAAACACTGAAGCTTTCTTT TRBJ1-1 - TRBV5-5
CASTRQTQETQYF TGTGCCAGCACGCGACAGACCCAAGAGACCCAGTACTTC TRBJ2-5 - TRBV2
CASSLMGGTEAFF TGTGCCAGCAGCTTGATGGGGGGAACTGAAGCTTTCTTT TRBJ1-1 - TRBV7-3
CATSRAEGVNEKLFF TGTGCCACCAGCAGGGCGGAGGGCGTAAACGAAAAACTGTTTTTT TRBJ1-4 - TRBV15
CASSSGLAGVTDTQYF TGTGCCAGCAGCTCGGGACTAGCGGGAGTGACAGATACGCAGTATTTT TRBJ2-3 TRBD2 TRBV5-4
CATSRRRDSYGYTF TGTGCCACCAGCAGACGCCGGGACAGCTATGGCTACACCTTC TRBJ1-2 TRBD1 TRBV15
CASSEPYEQGWNNEQFF TGCGCCAGCAGTGAGCCCTATGAACAGGGATGGAACAATGAGCAGTTCTTC TRBJ2-1 - TRBV10-2
CASSRLAGVAYEQYF TGTGCCAGCAGTCGATTAGCGGGGGTTGCTTACGAGCAGTACTTC TRBJ2-7 TRBD2 TRBV2
CASSLAASGVTYEQYF TGCGCCAGCAGCTTGGCTGCTAGCGGAGTAACCTACGAGCAGTACTTC TRBJ2-7 TRBD2 TRBV5-1
CASSQALIVQGNTEAFF TGCGCCAGCAGCCAAGCTCTTATAGTACAGGGCAACACTGAAGCTTTCTTT TRBJ1-1 - TRBV4-1
CASTHRVANTEAFF TGTGCCAGCACCCACAGGGTGGCTAACACTGAAGCTTTCTTT TRBJ1-1 - TRBV2
CASSSRVGGNIQYF TGCGCCAGCAGCTCCCGGGTTGGTGGGAACATTCAGTACTTC TRBJ2-4 - TRBV5-1
CAMQGRNNEKLFF TGTGCCATGCAGGGTCGTAATAATGAAAAACTGTTTTTT TRBJ1-4 - TRBV2
CASSLGGFDPGAFF TGTGCCAGCAGCCTCGGAGGGTTCGACCCTGGAGCTTTCTTT TRBJ1-1 - TRBV7-2
CASNGDSRNTIYF TGTGCCAGCAATGGGGACAGCAGAAACACCATATATTTT TRBJ1-3 TRBD1 TRBV2
CASSLATRTVNTEAFF TGTGCCAGCTCACTAGCAACCCGGACAGTGAACACTGAAGCTTTCTTT TRBJ1-1 - TRBV18
CASQTSGRAYEQYF TGTGCCAGCCAGACTAGCGGGAGGGCCTACGAGCAGTACTTC TRBJ2-7 TRBD2 TRBV28
CASSSSQGSDEQYF TGTGCCAGCAGCTCATCACAGGGGAGCGACGAGCAGTACTTC TRBJ2-7 TRBD1 TRBV7-9